This TCR beta chain originates from a study of blood T cell repertoires in COVID-19. CDR1 and CDR2 (germline): MGHRA, YSYEKL. This CDR3 spans 16 amino acids. V lost 1 base to trimming and J lost 5 bases; unmatched junction nucleotides: 8. Produced via immunoSEQ multiplex PCR; TCRdb's table is partial and in-frame only. This table holds about 300,000 clones, roughly 90% found once. The chain recombines TRBV4-1 with TRBJ2-5; TRBD2 agrees at 9 bases. The sequence derives from a woman in her 30s with COVID-19, enrolled during active disease. The source material was peripheral blood. The CDR3 coding sequence is TGCGCCAGCAGCCAAGTAGCGGGGGCCTTATGGGAGACCCAGTACTTC. Translated, it gives CASSQVAGALWETQYF.